This T cell receptor beta chain came from a study of metastatic and nonmetastatic thyroid tumors (dated by TCRdb to the early 2020s). With regard to the full study: For patients with malignant and with benign thyroid disease, the researchers compared repertoires between peripheral blood samples and tumor or nodule tissue samples.

What the study reported, not specific to this receptor: TCR beta diversity was reported as significantly higher in malignant tumors than in benign nodules, in both blood and tumor samples.

Before undergoing thyroid surgery, none of the patients had been given any kind of treatment. The study retrospectively analysed patient clinical samples collected from about 2012 to 2018 using T-cell receptor beta sequencing. The sample holds many counts of this clone. Its antigen is not yet known. A read error is possible here, since a much larger clone lies one base away. Other DNA sequences in this sample translate to the same CDR3. The CDR3 has 14 amino acids, counting the end cysteine and phenylalanine. Just CDR3 DNA is preserved here, 42 bases in frame from base 1. The library was generated by PCR. For sequencing, an Illumina HiSeq 4000 was employed. High-throughput sequencing was used to profile the TCR beta-chain CDR3 region of every patient. Per the source publication's procedure: Drawing on CDR3 differences between clinicopathological groups, the researchers built a classifier meant to tell apart patients with distant-metastatic papillary thyroid cancer. The Shannon index was used to measure repertoire diversity, and the Morisita-Horn index was used to measure how similar tumor and blood repertoires were. TCRdb reworked the public reads: Q25 trimming with fastp, MiXCR clone assembly, productive beta chains retained. The V and J calls here are based on TCRdb, not the publication. Across this sample there are 30,000 or so clones, with around 25% seen only once. The ten largest clones take up more than 14% of the sample.

Sequencing was performed on blood. This chain joins TRBV12-3 or TRBV12-4 to TRBJ2-2; TRBD2 is possibly the D segment (5 matching bases). The sequence was collected from a female donor with papillary thyroid cancer or a benign thyroid nodule (not recorded which). Some clones in this sample may be carry-over from other donors' samples. The CDR3 sequence is CASSPGGTAGELFF. In nucleotide form, the sequence is TGTGCCAGCAGTCCCGGAGGCACAGCCGGGGAGCTGTTCTTT.